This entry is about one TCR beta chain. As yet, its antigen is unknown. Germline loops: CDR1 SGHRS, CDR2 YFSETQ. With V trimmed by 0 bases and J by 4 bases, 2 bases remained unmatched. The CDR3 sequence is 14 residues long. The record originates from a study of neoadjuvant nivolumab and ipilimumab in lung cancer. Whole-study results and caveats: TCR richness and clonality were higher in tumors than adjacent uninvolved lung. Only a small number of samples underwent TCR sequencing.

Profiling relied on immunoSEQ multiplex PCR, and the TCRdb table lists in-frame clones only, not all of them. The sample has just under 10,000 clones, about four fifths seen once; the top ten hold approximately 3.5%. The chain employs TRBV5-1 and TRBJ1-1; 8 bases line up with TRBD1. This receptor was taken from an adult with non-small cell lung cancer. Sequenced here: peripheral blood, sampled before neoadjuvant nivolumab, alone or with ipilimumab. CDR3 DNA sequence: TGCGCCAGCAGCTTGGAAGGACAGGGCACTGAAGCTTTCTTT. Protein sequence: CASSLEGQGTEAFF. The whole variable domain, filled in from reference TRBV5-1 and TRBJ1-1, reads KAGVTQTPRYLIKTRGQQVTLSCSPISGHRSVSWYQQTPGQGLQFLFEYFSETQRNKGNFPGRFSGRQFSNSRSEMNVSTLELGDSALYLCASSLEGQGTEAFFGQGTRLTVV.